This T cell receptor beta chain comes out of a study of T cell responses to AZD1222 COVID-19 vaccine. General observations from the study: Repertoires in all cases were sampled only once the peak T cell response had passed.

TCRdb keeps only in-frame clones here, not all; method: immunoSEQ multiplex PCR. This sample has more than 100,000 clones; 92% occur once, and the top ten carry around 8%. With respect to this clone: The antigen remains unidentified.

The material was peripheral blood, obtained 28 days after the second AZD1222 dose. This sequence originates from an adult who received the AZD1222 COVID-19 vaccine.

The CDR3 bases are TGTGCCAGCACGTATGGAAACACCATATATTTT. Translated: CASTYGNTIYF. The chain joins TRBV3-1 (or the pseudogene TRBV3-2) to TRBJ1-3, with D hard to call. The CDR3 is made up of 11 amino acids. Germline V gene data show CDR1 as LGHDT and CDR2 as YNNKEL (reference sequence). V was trimmed by 7 bases and J by 3 bases, leaving 4 bases between them.